This TCR beta chain is from a study of spatial heterogeneity in lung cancer. Across the whole study: Consistently, beta-chain sequences turned up in larger numbers than alpha-chain sequences did. The average appearance count of each unique TCR and UMI combination in raw reads was more than 9.5.

This clonotype counts as medium-sized. Since it is a stray read in a library aimed at alpha chains, this beta chain has a size that is not meaningful. The trim removed 4 bases at V and 5 bases at J, leaving 21 bases unmatched. CDR3 length: 19 residues. TCRdb reanalysed the 5' RACE reads using MiXCR and keeps one entry per CDR3 protein. The sample lists 4,000 to 4,500 distinct CDR3 sequences; around 24% were seen once. The time point is: sample taken at primary tumor resection. The input material, whole RNA from tumor, nontumor lung or frozen PBMC, was sequenced unsorted. Donation came from around 77 patients with untreated early-stage non-small cell lung cancer.

This TCR was recovered from a female donor with early-stage non-small cell lung cancer. Sample: PBMCs, taken at surgery. The chain has TRBV12-3 or TRBV12-4 and TRBJ2-7; 9 nucleotides line up with TRBD2. The CDR3 bases are TGTGCCAGCAGTTCGTCGTTTAGAGGACTAGCGCCGAGAAAAAACGAGCAGTACTTC. This gives the protein CASSSSFRGLAPRKNEQYF.